Listed below are T cell receptor beta chains from one sample, sequenced in a study of immune cell composition in non-small cell lung cancer. The protocol was immunoSEQ multiplex PCR, while the TCRdb copy is restricted to in-frame clones and leaves out a portion. The profile shows over 2,000 clones, over 55% of them singletons. The sequenced sample was lung tumor tissue. The source is a human donor with non-small cell lung cancer. The CDR3 runs from the conserved cysteine through the conserved F or W. A D gene is named only where the DNA matches it firmly. Size is stated for part of the rows, as once, few or many counts, or as a class when the clone is expanded.

v_gene: TRBV5-5
j_gene: TRBJ2-5
d_gene: -
abundance: once
CDR3aa: CASYRVQETQYF
CDR3nt: TGTGCCAGTTACAGGGTTCAAGAGACCCAGTACTTC

v_gene: TRBV11-2
j_gene: TRBJ2-7
d_gene: -
abundance: -
CDR3aa: CASSLDETAPREQYF
CDR3nt: TGTGCCAGCAGCTTAGATGAAACAGCCCCCCGCGAGCAGTACTTC

v_gene: TRBV7-6
j_gene: TRBJ2-7
d_gene: TRBD1
abundance: few
CDR3aa: CASSFDGTGYYEQYF
CDR3nt: TGTGCCAGCAGCTTCGACGGGACAGGATACTACGAGCAGTACTTC

v_gene: TRBV9
j_gene: TRBJ1-3
d_gene: -
abundance: once
CDR3aa: CASSGSDSLGGNTIYF
CDR3nt: TGTGCCAGCAGCGGATCGGACAGCCTGGGGGGAAACACCATATATTTT

v_gene: TRBV7-9
j_gene: TRBJ2-7
d_gene: -
abundance: -
CDR3aa: CASSSGRIPYEQYF
CDR3nt: TGTGCCAGCAGCTCAGGCCGAATACCCTACGAGCAGTACTTC

v_gene: TRBV27
j_gene: TRBJ1-2
d_gene: -
abundance: -
CDR3aa: CASSHGGNVGYTF
CDR3nt: TGTGCCAGCAGTCATGGGGGGAATGTTGGCTACACCTTC

v_gene: TRBV18
j_gene: TRBJ2-1
d_gene: -
abundance: -
CDR3aa: CASSPQREGVGDEQFF
CDR3nt: TGTGCCAGCTCACCACAAAGGGAGGGGGTAGGCGATGAGCAGTTCTTC

v_gene: TRBV7-2
j_gene: TRBJ1-5
d_gene: TRBD1
abundance: -
CDR3aa: CASSLGGQGVRNQPQHF
CDR3nt: TGTGCCAGCAGCTTAGGAGGACAGGGGGTAAGAAATCAGCCCCAGCATTTT

v_gene: TRBV5-1
j_gene: TRBJ2-3
d_gene: -
abundance: -
CDR3aa: CASSLGGPLGDTQYF
CDR3nt: TGCGCCAGCAGCTTGGGGGGGCCCCTGGGAGATACGCAGTATTTT

v_gene: TRBV27
j_gene: TRBJ2-1
d_gene: TRBD2
abundance: -
CDR3aa: CASSRPAGGYNEQFF
CDR3nt: TGTGCCAGCAGTCGCCCAGCGGGGGGCTACAATGAGCAGTTCTTC

v_gene: TRBV4-3
j_gene: TRBJ2-2
d_gene: TRBD1
abundance: few
CDR3aa: CASSPGTGGTGELFF
CDR3nt: TGCGCCAGCAGCCCCGGGACAGGGGGAACCGGGGAGCTGTTTTTT

v_gene: TRBV5-1
j_gene: TRBJ2-7
d_gene: TRBD2
abundance: -
CDR3aa: CTSSLTSSGNYEQYF
CDR3nt: TGCACCAGCAGCTTGACGTCTAGCGGGAACTACGAGCAGTACTTC

v_gene: TRBV7-6
j_gene: TRBJ2-5
d_gene: TRBD1
abundance: once
CDR3aa: CASSQTGSGPETQYF
CDR3nt: TGTGCCAGCAGCCAGACAGGGTCAGGTCCGGAGACCCAGTACTTC

v_gene: TRBV7-9
j_gene: TRBJ1-2
d_gene: -
abundance: -
CDR3aa: CASSLEGATYGYTF
CDR3nt: TGTGCCAGCAGCTTAGAAGGGGCCACTTATGGCTACACCTTC

v_gene: TRBV4-2
j_gene: TRBJ1-2
d_gene: TRBD1
abundance: -
CDR3aa: CASSQDTGGADYGYTF
CDR3nt: TGTGCCAGCAGCCAAGATACAGGGGGCGCGGACTATGGCTACACCTTC

v_gene: TRBV28
j_gene: TRBJ1-2
d_gene: -
abundance: once
CDR3aa: CASTKRAGYGYTF
CDR3nt: TGTGCCAGCACGAAGCGTGCGGGGTATGGCTACACCTTC

v_gene: TRBV5-1
j_gene: TRBJ1-1
d_gene: TRBD1
abundance: -
CDR3aa: CASSSVGGAEAFF
CDR3nt: TGCGCCAGCAGCTCGGTAGGGGGCGCTGAAGCTTTCTTT

v_gene: TRBV29-1
j_gene: TRBJ1-1
d_gene: TRBD1
abundance: -
CDR3aa: CSVSRQGAGTEAFF
CDR3nt: TGCAGCGTTTCACGACAGGGGGCAGGCACTGAAGCTTTCTTT

v_gene: TRBV28
j_gene: TRBJ2-3
d_gene: -
abundance: -
CDR3aa: CASSLSDRSTDTQYF
CDR3nt: TGTGCCAGCAGTTTGTCGGACAGAAGCACAGATACGCAGTATTTT

v_gene: TRBV7-2
j_gene: TRBJ1-1
d_gene: -
abundance: -
CDR3aa: CASSLDRALGTEAFF
CDR3nt: TGTGCCAGCAGCTTAGACAGGGCCTTAGGGACTGAAGCTTTCTTT

v_gene: TRBV5-6
j_gene: TRBJ1-2
d_gene: TRBD1
abundance: -
CDR3aa: CASSSGQSRYGYTF
CDR3nt: TGTGCCAGCAGCTCGGGACAGTCCCGCTATGGCTACACCTTC

v_gene: TRBV7-6
j_gene: TRBJ1-2
d_gene: TRBD1
abundance: few
CDR3aa: CASSLLPGTGGVSGYTF
CDR3nt: TGTGCCAGCAGCCTCCTTCCCGGGACAGGGGGGGTCAGCGGCTACACCTTC

v_gene: TRBV19
j_gene: TRBJ1-5
d_gene: -
abundance: once
CDR3aa: CASSGQNSNQPQHF
CDR3nt: TGTGCCAGTAGTGGACAAAATAGCAATCAGCCCCAGCATTTT

v_gene: TRBV4-3
j_gene: TRBJ1-5
d_gene: -
abundance: -
CDR3aa: CASSQDIGISQPQHF
CDR3nt: TGCGCCAGCAGCCAAGATATCGGGATAAGTCAGCCCCAGCATTTT

v_gene: TRBV13
j_gene: TRBJ2-5
d_gene: TRBD2
abundance: -
CDR3aa: CASSSSRRGGPETQYF
CDR3nt: TGTGCCAGCAGCTCATCCCGGCGGGGGGGCCCGGAGACCCAGTACTTC

v_gene: TRBV29-1
j_gene: TRBJ2-4
d_gene: -
abundance: -
CDR3aa: CSALAKNIQYF
CDR3nt: TGCAGCGCTCTAGCCAAAAACATTCAGTACTTC

v_gene: TRBV5-1
j_gene: TRBJ1-2
d_gene: TRBD1
abundance: -
CDR3aa: CASSSTGGLSYGYTF
CDR3nt: TGCGCCAGCAGTTCTACAGGGGGCTTAAGCTATGGCTACACCTTC

v_gene: TRBV21-1
j_gene: TRBJ1-5
d_gene: -
abundance: few
CDR3aa: CASSNMSQGGDQPQHF
CDR3nt: TGTGCCAGCAGCAATATGTCCCAGGGAGGAGATCAGCCCCAGCATTTT

v_gene: TRBV6-5
j_gene: TRBJ2-5
d_gene: -
abundance: -
CDR3aa: CASSTGEETQYF
CDR3nt: TGTGCCAGCAGTACGGGGGAAGAGACCCAGTACTTC

v_gene: TRBV28
j_gene: TRBJ2-1
d_gene: TRBD2
abundance: -
CDR3aa: CASSPGLANYNEQFF
CDR3nt: TGTGCCAGCAGCCCTGGACTAGCAAACTACAATGAGCAGTTCTTC

v_gene: TRBV29-1
j_gene: TRBJ1-2
d_gene: -
abundance: -
CDR3aa: CSVERWGSEGYTF
CDR3nt: TGCAGCGTTGAAAGGTGGGGCTCGGAAGGCTACACCTTC

v_gene: TRBV19
j_gene: TRBJ1-1
d_gene: -
abundance: -
CDR3aa: CASSIVGGTEAFF
CDR3nt: TGTGCCAGTAGTATAGTCGGGGGCACTGAAGCTTTCTTT

v_gene: TRBV28
j_gene: TRBJ1-4
d_gene: -
abundance: -
CDR3aa: CASSRWQAPPTNEKLFF
CDR3nt: TGTGCCAGCAGTCGATGGCAGGCCCCCCCAACTAATGAAAAACTGTTTTTT

v_gene: TRBV10-3
j_gene: TRBJ1-2
d_gene: -
abundance: -
CDR3aa: CAISDRANYGYTF
CDR3nt: TGTGCCATCAGTGACAGGGCTAACTATGGCTACACCTTC

v_gene: TRBV5-4
j_gene: TRBJ1-3
d_gene: -
abundance: -
CDR3aa: CASSLEGAYGNTIYF
CDR3nt: TGTGCCAGCAGCTTGGAAGGGGCGTACGGAAACACCATATATTTT

v_gene: TRBV10-3
j_gene: TRBJ2-3
d_gene: TRBD2
abundance: -
CDR3aa: CAISESQAGDTDTQYF
CDR3nt: TGTGCCATCAGTGAGTCCCAAGCGGGGGACACAGATACGCAGTATTTT

v_gene: TRBV14
j_gene: TRBJ2-5
d_gene: TRBD2
abundance: -
CDR3aa: CASSQELGGLGETQYF
CDR3nt: TGTGCCAGCAGCCAAGAATTGGGGGGACTAGGAGAGACCCAGTACTTC

v_gene: TRBV28
j_gene: TRBJ1-1
d_gene: TRBD1
abundance: few
CDR3aa: CASIDPNRGILNTEAFF
CDR3nt: TGTGCCAGCATAGATCCCAACAGGGGAATCTTGAACACTGAAGCTTTCTTT

v_gene: TRBV10-1
j_gene: TRBJ2-1
d_gene: -
abundance: few
CDR3aa: CASSRASSYNEQFF
CDR3nt: TGCGCCAGCAGCCGCGCAAGCTCCTACAATGAGCAGTTCTTC

v_gene: TRBV30
j_gene: TRBJ1-1
d_gene: -
abundance: once
CDR3aa: CAWGTGPTGNTEAFF
CDR3nt: TGTGCCTGGGGTACAGGGCCAACGGGGAACACTGAAGCTTTCTTT

v_gene: TRBV5-6
j_gene: TRBJ2-5
d_gene: TRBD1
abundance: few
CDR3aa: CASSLPPAGGRETQYF
CDR3nt: TGTGCCAGCAGCTTGCCTCCCGCAGGGGGTAGGGAGACCCAGTACTTC

v_gene: TRBV4-1
j_gene: TRBJ2-3
d_gene: TRBD1
abundance: once
CDR3aa: CASSVTGIDTDTQYF
CDR3nt: TGCGCCAGCAGCGTGACAGGGATTGACACAGATACGCAGTATTTT

v_gene: TRBV2
j_gene: TRBJ1-2
d_gene: -
abundance: -
CDR3aa: CASSEGSRGGYGYTF
CDR3nt: TGTGCCAGCAGTGAAGGGTCTAGGGGAGGCTATGGCTACACCTTC

v_gene: TRBV28
j_gene: TRBJ2-7
d_gene: -
abundance: -
CDR3aa: CASRSTGREQYF
CDR3nt: TGTGCCAGCAGATCCACAGGGAGAGAGCAGTACTTC

v_gene: TRBV9
j_gene: TRBJ2-7
d_gene: -
abundance: -
CDR3aa: CASSVASDSSYEQYF
CDR3nt: TGTGCCAGCAGCGTAGCTTCGGACAGCTCCTACGAGCAGTACTTC

v_gene: TRBV2
j_gene: TRBJ2-1
d_gene: TRBD2
abundance: -
CDR3aa: CASGGPGLPTSEQFF
CDR3nt: TGTGCCAGTGGGGGACCGGGACTACCTACGTCCGAGCAGTTCTTC

v_gene: TRBV20-1
j_gene: TRBJ2-7
d_gene: -
abundance: once
CDR3aa: CSARDSGEQYF
CDR3nt: TGCAGTGCTAGAGATTCGGGCGAGCAGTACTTC